This T cell receptor (delta chain) was captured in a study of gamma-delta T cells after stem cell transplantation. TCRdb applied CATT to the RT-PCR reads for clone calling. Among around 2,000 delta-chain clones listed, 2.5% to 3.5% were seen once. Turning to this clone: A much larger clone sits a single nucleotide away, making a read error possible.

This CDR3 contains 18 residues. Per the germline V gene, CDR1 is GEAIGNYY and CDR2 is EKD. The sample comprised gamma-delta T cells. The chain employs TRDV2 and TRDJ1; 9 bases agree with TRDD3. The sequence was obtained from a human donor. It is not recorded whose cells these are; they may come from a transplant donor. The CDR3 loop reads CACDTVSRGIPVSDELIF. Written as DNA, the CDR3 is TGTGCCTGTGACACCGTCAGCCGGGGGATACCGGTCTCCGATGAACTCATCTTT.